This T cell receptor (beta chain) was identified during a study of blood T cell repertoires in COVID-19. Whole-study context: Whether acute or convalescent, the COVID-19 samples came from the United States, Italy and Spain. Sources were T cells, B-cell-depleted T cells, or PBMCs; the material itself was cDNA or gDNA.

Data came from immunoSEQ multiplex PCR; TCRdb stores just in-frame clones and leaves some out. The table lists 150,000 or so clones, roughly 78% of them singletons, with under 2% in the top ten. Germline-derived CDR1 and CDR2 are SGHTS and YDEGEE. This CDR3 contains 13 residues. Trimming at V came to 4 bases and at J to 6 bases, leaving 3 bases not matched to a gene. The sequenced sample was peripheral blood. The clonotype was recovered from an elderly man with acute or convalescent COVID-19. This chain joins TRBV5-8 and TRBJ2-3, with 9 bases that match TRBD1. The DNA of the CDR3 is TGTGCCAGCAGCCGGGACAGGGCGGATACGCAGTATTTT. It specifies CASSRDRADTQYF.